Listed below are T cell receptor beta chains from one sample, sequenced in a study of T cell responses to AZD1222 COVID-19 vaccine. Measured with immunoSEQ multiplex PCR; TCRdb has only the in-frame clones, and not every one. The data show more than 100,000 clones, with 85% seen just once and 7.9% held by the top ten. The sequencing used peripheral blood, collected 28 days after the second dose of the MenACWY control vaccine. All receptors come from an adult who received the MenACWY meningococcal vaccine as a control. CDR3s include the opening cysteine and the closing phenylalanine or tryptophan. D genes are given only for firm matches.

NA TRBJ2-7 TRBV11-1 CASAGGATYEQYF
NA TRBJ2-7 TRBV4-3 CASSQDVPYEQYF
NA TRBJ1-2 TRBV6-5 CASSYPGVGYGYTF
TRBD2 TRBJ2-1 TRBV9 CASSGLAGGPNEQFF
NA TRBJ1-2 TRBV25-1 CASPWPPNYGYTF
NA TRBJ2-1 TRBV14 CASSQDRVSEQFF
NA TRBJ2-3 TRBV9 CASSPRTASTDTQYF
NA TRBJ2-1 TRBV11-2 CASSPDFGSYNEQFF
NA TRBJ2-1 TRBV6-5 CASSLSWGEQFF
TRBD1 TRBJ2-1 TRBV7-9 CASSLATGTGMFF
TRBD1 TRBJ1-6 TRBV28 CASSLYGQGPYNSPLHF
TRBD1 TRBJ1-3 TRBV19 CASSLYGQGASGNTIYF
NA TRBJ2-5 TRBV3-1/TRBV3-2 CASSQDHVGQGQETQYF
NA TRBJ2-7 TRBV4-3 CASSQAAGPYEQYF
NA TRBJ2-5 TRBV6-6 CASSYAAGSQETQYF
NA TRBJ1-1 TRBV27 CASSLSARLEAFF
NA TRBJ2-5 TRBV28 CASSLITRVSETQYF
TRBD2 TRBJ2-1 TRBV5-1 CASSLAPAGALNNNEQFF
TRBD1 TRBJ1-4 TRBV7-9 CASSRTGFEKLFF
NA TRBJ2-2 TRBV6-5 CASSYSRRTNTGELFF
NA TRBJ2-1 TRBV10-3 CAISEFRGEQFF
NA TRBJ1-4 TRBV6-5 CASRITGVEKLFF
NA TRBJ1-4 TRBV5-1 CASSLQGFGEKLFF
NA TRBJ2-5 TRBV7-2 CASSYRGPYQETQYF
NA TRBJ1-1 TRBV10-1 CASSDGRTEAFF
TRBD1 TRBJ2-7 TRBV6-2/TRBV6-3 CASSPQRGWGQGISYEQYF
NA TRBJ2-1 TRBV5-1 CASSPPAGLNNEQFF
NA TRBJ1-1 TRBV6-5 CASSYLPDSNTEAFF
NA TRBJ2-2 TRBV7-3 CASTGADGELFF
NA TRBJ1-4 TRBV7-9 CASSLLLGATNEKLFF
TRBD1 TRBJ1-2 TRBV29-1 CSLLSQGAGGYTF
TRBD1 TRBJ1-5 TRBV6-5 CASRTGGTGYQPQHF
NA TRBJ2-5 TRBV11-3 CASSPLQSLGETQYF
NA TRBJ1-2 TRBV6-1 CASSEAGYYGYTF
NA TRBJ1-4 TRBV19 CASSIVDRINEKLFF
TRBD1 TRBJ2-7 TRBV16 CASSLTGGFYEQYF
TRBD2 TRBJ2-1 TRBV4-3 CASSQVLAGAYNEQFF
NA TRBJ2-3 TRBV6-5 CASSRRTRDDTQYF
NA TRBJ1-2 TRBV9 CASRPPGEPPFGYGYTF
NA TRBJ1-1 TRBV29-1 CSVVGANTEAFF
TRBD1 TRBJ2-3 TRBV11-3 CASSFGDRRNTDTQYF
TRBD2 TRBJ2-1 TRBV5-1 CASSTDLSGWNEQFF
TRBD1 TRBJ1-2 TRBV18 CASSPRGVRQGSNYGYTF
TRBD1 TRBJ1-4 TRBV14 CASSLLPRQGTFATNEKLFF
NA TRBJ1-5 TRBV28 CASSSSRGFWNNQPQHF
TRBD1 TRBJ1-1 TRBV5-5 CASSRPGQGARGAFF
NA TRBJ2-3 TRBV5-1 CASSRDPGDTDTQYF
TRBD1 TRBJ2-7 TRBV5-8 CASLNRGPLSYEQYF
NA TRBJ2-1 TRBV10-3 CAISEFPRDNEQFF
NA TRBJ1-2 TRBV2 CASSSPTRLLGGYTF
NA TRBJ2-5 TRBV18 CASSRQAIFGSQETQYF
NA TRBJ2-1 TRBV9 CASSGPQVKSDEQFF
TRBD1 TRBJ2-3 TRBV6-6 CASSPTRGTDTQYF